This T cell receptor (beta chain) was observed in a study of T cell changes during pregnancy in multiple sclerosis. Clones were read by immunoSEQ multiplex PCR, and TCRdb kept only the in-frame ones, dropping some. The sample lists 71,000 or so clones; 90% to 95% were seen once. Specimen: peripheral blood, collected in the third trimester of pregnancy. The origin of this receptor is a female donor with multiple sclerosis, enrolled in a pregnancy study.

The CDR3 is CASSQRTVNSGANVLTF. DNA for the CDR3: TGCGCCAGCAGCCAACGGACAGTTAACTCTGGGGCCAACGTCCTGACTTTC. The V call is TRBV5-1, the J call TRBJ2-6; maybe TRBD1 (6 bases). Deletions cut 4 bases from V and 0 bases from J, with 14 bases between. This CDR3 spans 17 amino acids. The germline CDR1 and CDR2 sequences are SGHRS and YFSETQ.